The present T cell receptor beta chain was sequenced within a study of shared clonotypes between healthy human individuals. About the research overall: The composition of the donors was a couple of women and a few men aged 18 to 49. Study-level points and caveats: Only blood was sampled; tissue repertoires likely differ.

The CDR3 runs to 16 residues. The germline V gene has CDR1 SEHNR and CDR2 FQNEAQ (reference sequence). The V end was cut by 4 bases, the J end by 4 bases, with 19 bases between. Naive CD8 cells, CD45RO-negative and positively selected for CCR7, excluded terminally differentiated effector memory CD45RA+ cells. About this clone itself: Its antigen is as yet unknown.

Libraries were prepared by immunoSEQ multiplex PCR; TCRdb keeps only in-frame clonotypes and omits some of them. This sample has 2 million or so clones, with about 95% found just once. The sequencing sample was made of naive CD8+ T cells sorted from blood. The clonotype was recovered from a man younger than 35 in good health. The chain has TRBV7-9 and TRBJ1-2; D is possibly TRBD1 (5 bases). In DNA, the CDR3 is TGTGCCAGCAGCTCCGGAGGGGCTACATCTGCCTATGGCTACACCTTC. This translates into CASSSGGATSAYGYTF.